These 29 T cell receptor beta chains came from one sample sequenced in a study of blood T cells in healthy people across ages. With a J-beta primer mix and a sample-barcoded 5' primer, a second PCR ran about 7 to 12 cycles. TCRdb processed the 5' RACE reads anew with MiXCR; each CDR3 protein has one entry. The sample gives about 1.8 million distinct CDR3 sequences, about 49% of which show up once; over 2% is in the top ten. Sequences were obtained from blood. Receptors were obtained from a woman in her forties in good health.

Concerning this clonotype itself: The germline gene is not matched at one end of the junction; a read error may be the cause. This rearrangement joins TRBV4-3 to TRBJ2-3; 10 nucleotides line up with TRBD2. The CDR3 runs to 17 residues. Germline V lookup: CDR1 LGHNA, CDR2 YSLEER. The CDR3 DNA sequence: TGCGCCAACAGCCAAGATGGGGCAGGGAGCGGGGGGGGCTTCCAGTATTTT. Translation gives CANSQDGAGSGGGFQYF.

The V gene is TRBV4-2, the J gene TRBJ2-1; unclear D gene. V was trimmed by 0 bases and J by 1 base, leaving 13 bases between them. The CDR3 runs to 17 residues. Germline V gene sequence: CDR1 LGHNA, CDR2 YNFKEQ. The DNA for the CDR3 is TGTGCCAGCAGCCAAGAGCTGGGCGGTCGTTCCTACAATGAGCAGTTCTTC. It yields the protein CASSQELGGRSYNEQFF.

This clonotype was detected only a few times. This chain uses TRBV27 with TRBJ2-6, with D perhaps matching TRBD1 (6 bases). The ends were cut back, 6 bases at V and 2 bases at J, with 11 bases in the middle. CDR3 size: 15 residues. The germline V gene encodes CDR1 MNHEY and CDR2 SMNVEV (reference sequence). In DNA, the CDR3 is TGTGCCAGCAGGGAAAACAGGGCTGGGGCCAACGTCCTGACTTTC. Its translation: CASRENRAGANVLTF.

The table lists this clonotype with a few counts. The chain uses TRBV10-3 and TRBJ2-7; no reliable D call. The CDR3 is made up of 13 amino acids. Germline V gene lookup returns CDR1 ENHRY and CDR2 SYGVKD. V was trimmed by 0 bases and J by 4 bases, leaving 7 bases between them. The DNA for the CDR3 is TGTGCCATCAGTGAGTCTCCCCCTTACGAGCAGTACTTC. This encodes CAISESPPYEQYF.

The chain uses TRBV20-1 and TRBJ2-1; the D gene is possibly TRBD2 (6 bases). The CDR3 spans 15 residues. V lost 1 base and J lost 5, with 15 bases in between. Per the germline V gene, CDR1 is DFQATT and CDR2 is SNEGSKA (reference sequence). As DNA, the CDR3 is TGCAGTGCTAGAGGCGACGGGGGAGACCACAATGAGCAGTTCTTC. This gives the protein CSARGDGGDHNEQFF.

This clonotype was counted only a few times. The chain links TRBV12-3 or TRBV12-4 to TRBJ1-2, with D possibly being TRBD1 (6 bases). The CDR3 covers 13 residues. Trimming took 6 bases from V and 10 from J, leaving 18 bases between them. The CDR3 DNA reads TGTGCCAGCAGACCGACAGGTGTGGTGGACTACACCTTC. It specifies CASRPTGVVDYTF.

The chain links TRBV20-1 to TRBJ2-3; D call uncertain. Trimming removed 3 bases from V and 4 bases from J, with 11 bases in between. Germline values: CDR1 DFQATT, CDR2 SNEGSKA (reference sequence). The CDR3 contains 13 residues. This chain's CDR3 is CSASDQVPDTQYF. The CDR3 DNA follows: TGCAGTGCTAGTGACCAGGTTCCAGATACGCAGTATTTT.

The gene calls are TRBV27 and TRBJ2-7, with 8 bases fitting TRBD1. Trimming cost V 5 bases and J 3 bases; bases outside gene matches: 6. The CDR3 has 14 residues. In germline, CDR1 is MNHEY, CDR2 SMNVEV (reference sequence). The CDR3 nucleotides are TGTGCCAGCAGTCACAAACAGGGGGACTACGAGCAGTACTTC. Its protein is CASSHKQGDYEQYF.

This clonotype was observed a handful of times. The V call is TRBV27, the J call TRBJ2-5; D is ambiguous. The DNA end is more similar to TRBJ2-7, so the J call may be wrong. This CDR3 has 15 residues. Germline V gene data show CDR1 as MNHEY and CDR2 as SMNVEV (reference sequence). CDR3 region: CASSLSSLGTYEQYF. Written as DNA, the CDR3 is TGTGCCAGCAGTCTCTCCAGTCTGGGGACCTACGAGCAGTACTTC.

The CDR3 nucleotides read TGTGCCAGCAGTCCCCCTAGAGGGGTAGGGGCCAAAAACATTCAGTACTTC. It yields the protein CASSPPRGVGAKNIQYF. This chain joins TRBV28 and TRBJ2-4; D tentatively fits TRBD1 or TRBD2 (5 bases each). The CDR3 is 17 residues long. V was shortened by 5 bases and J by 1 base, with 18 bases between the two germline ends. The germline gives CDR1 MDHEN, CDR2 SYDVKM.

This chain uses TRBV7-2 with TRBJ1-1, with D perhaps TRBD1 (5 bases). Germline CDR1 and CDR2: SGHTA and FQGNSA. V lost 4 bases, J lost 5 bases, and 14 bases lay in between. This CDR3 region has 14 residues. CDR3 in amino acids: CASSSILGGTEAFF. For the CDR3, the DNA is TGTGCCAGCAGCTCTATCTTGGGGGGGACTGAAGCTTTCTTT.

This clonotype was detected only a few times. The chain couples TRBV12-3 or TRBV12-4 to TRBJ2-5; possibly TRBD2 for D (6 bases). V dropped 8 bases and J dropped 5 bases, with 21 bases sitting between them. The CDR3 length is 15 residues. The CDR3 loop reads CASSFFEGLAETQYF. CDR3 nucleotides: TGTGCCAGCTCTTTTTTTGAGGGGCTAGCGGAGACCCAGTACTTC.

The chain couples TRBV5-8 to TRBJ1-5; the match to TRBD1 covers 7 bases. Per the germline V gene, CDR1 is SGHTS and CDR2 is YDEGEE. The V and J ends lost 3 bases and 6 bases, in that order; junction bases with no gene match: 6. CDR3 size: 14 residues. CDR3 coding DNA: TGTGCCAGCAGCTCCAGACAGGGTACTCAGCCCCAGCATTTT. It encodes CASSSRQGTQPQHF.

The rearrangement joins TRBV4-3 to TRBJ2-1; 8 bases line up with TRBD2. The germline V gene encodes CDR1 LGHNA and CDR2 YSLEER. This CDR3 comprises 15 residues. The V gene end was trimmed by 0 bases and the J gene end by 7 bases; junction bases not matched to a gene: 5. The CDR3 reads CASSQDPGGPNEQFF. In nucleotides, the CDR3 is TGCGCCAGCAGCCAAGATCCGGGGGGGCCGAATGAGCAGTTCTTC.

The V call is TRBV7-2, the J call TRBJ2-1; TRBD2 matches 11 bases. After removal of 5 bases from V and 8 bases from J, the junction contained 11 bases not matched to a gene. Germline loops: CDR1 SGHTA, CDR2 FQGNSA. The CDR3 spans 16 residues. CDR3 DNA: TGTGCCAGCAGCGAGATCCTAGCGGGGGGTTACGATGAGCAGTTCTTC. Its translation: CASSEILAGGYDEQFF.

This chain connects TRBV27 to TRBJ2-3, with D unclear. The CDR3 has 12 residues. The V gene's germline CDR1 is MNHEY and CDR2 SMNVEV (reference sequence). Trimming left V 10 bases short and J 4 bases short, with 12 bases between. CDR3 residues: CATEDRADTQYF. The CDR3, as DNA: TGTGCCACCGAGGATCGCGCAGATACGCAGTATTTT.

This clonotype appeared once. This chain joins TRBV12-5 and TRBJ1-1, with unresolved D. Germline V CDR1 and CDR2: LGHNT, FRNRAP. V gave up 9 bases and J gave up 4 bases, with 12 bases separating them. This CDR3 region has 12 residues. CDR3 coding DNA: TGTGCTAGGGCAGGAAAGGGCACTGAAGCTTTCTTT. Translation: CARAGKGTEAFF.

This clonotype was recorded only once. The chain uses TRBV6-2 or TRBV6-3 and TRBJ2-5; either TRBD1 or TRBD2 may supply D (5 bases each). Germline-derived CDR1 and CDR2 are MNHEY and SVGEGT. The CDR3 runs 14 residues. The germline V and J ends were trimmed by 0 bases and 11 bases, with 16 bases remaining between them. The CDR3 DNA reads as TGTGCCAGCAGTTACTCGGACATCAGTGGGGAGCAGTACTTC. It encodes CASSYSDISGEQYF.

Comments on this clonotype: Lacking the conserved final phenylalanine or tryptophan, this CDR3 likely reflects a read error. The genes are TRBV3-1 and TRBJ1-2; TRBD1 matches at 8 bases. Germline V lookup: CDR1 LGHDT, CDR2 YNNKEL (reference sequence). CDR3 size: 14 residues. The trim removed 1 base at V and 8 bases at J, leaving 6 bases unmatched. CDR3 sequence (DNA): TGTGCCAGCAGCCAAGTACAGGGGGGAGGAGGCTACACCCTC. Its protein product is CASSQVQGGGGYTL.

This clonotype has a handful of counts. This CDR3 is CASRGDGTRQETQYF. CDR3 DNA sequence: TGTGCCAGCAGAGGTGACGGGACTAGACAAGAGACCCAGTACTTC. V usage is TRBV12-3 or TRBV12-4 and J usage is TRBJ2-5; 8 bases agree with TRBD2. J lost 2 bases, V lost 6 bases, and 8 bases had no gene match. This CDR3 comprises 15 residues.

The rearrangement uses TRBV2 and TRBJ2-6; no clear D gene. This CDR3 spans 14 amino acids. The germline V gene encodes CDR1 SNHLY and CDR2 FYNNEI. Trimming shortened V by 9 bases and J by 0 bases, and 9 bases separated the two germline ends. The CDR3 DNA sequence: TGTGCCAGTATAGGGCCCTCTGGGGCCAACGTCCTGACTTTC. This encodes CASIGPSGANVLTF.

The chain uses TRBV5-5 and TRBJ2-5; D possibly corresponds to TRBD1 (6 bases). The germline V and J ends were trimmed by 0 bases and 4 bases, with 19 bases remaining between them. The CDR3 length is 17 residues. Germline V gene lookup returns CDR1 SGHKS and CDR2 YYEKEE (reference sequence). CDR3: CASSLVPFPGDGETQYF. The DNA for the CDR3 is TGTGCCAGCAGCTTGGTCCCCTTTCCAGGGGACGGAGAGACCCAGTACTTC.

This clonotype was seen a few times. CDR3 nucleotides: TGTGCCAGCAGCTCCGGGGGCCTACTCAATGAGCAGTTCTTC. It specifies CASSSGGLLNEQFF. This chain links TRBV12-3 or TRBV12-4 with TRBJ2-1; tentatively, D is TRBD1 or TRBD2 (6 bases each). V lost 6 bases to trimming and J lost 6 bases, with 15 bases between them. The CDR3 contains 14 residues.

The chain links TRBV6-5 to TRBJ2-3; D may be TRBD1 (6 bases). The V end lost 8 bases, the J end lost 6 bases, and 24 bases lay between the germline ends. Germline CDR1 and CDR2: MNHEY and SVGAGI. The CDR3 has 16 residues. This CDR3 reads CASYVWGPQGADTQYF. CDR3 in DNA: TGTGCCAGCTACGTTTGGGGGCCCCAGGGCGCCGATACGCAGTATTTT.

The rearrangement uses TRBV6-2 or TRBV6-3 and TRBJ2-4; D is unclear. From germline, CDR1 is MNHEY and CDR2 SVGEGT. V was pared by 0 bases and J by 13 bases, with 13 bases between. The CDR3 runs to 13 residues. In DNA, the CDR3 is TGTGCCAGCAGTTACTCGACCCAGATTGGGCAGTACTTC. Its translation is CASSYSTQIGQYF.

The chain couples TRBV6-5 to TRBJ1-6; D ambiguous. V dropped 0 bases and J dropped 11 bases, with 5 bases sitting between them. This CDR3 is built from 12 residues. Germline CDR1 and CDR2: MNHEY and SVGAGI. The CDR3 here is CASSYSMTPLHF. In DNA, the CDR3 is TGTGCCAGCAGTTACTCTATGACACCCCTCCACTTT.

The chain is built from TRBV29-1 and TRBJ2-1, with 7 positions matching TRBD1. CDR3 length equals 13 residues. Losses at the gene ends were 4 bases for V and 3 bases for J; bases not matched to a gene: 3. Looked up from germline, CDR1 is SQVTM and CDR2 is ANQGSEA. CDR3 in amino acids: CSVAGTDYNEQFF. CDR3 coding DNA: TGCAGCGTTGCCGGGACAGACTACAATGAGCAGTTCTTC.

DNA for the CDR3: TGTGCCAGCAGCGTACTACAGGGGGCGGGGGAGCAGTACTTC. The encoded protein is CASSVLQGAGEQYF. V and J are TRBV6-1 and TRBJ2-7; 9 bases align to TRBD1. Germline CDR1 MNHNS, CDR2 SASEGT. The CDR3 contains 14 residues. The trim removed 6 bases at V and 7 bases at J, leaving 10 bases unmatched.

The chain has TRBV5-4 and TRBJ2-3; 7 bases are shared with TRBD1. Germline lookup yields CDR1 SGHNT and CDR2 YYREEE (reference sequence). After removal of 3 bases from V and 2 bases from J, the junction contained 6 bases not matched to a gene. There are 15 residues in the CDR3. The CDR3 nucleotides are TGTGCCAGCAGCTCTGACAGGGTGACCACAGATACGCAGTATTTT. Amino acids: CASSSDRVTTDTQYF.